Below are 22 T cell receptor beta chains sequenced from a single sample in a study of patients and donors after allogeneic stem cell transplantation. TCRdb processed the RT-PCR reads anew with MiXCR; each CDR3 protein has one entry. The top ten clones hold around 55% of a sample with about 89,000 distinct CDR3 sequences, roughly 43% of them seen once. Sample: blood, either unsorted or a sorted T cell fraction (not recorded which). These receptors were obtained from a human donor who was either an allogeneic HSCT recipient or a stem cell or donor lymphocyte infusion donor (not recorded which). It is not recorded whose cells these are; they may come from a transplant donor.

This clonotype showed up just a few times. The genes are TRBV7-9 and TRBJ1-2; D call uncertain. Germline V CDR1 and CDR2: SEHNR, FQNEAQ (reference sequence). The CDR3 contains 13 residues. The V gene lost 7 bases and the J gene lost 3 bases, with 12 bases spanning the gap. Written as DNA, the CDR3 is TGTGCCAGCATAAGGGTTTCGGACTATGGCTACACCTTC. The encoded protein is CASIRVSDYGYTF. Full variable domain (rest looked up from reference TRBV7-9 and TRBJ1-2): DTGVSQNPRHKITKRGQNVTFRCDPISEHNRLYWYRQTLGQGPEFLTYFQNEAQLEKSRLLSDRFSAERPKGSFSTLEIQRTEQGDSAMYLCASIRVSDYGYTFGSGTRLTVV.

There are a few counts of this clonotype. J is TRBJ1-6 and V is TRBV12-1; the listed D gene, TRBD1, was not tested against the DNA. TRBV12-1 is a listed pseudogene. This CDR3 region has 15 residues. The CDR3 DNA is TGTGCCAGCAGCTCCCGCGGGGGAAAGAATTCACCCCTCCACTTT. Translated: CASSSRGGKNSPLHF.

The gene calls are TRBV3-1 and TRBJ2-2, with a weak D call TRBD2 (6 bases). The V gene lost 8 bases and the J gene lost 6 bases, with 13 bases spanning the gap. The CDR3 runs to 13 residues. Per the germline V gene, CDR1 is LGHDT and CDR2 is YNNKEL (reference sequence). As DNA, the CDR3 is TGTGCCAGCCGGGCGGGGTGGCCCGGGGAGCTGTTTTTT. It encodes CASRAGWPGELFF.

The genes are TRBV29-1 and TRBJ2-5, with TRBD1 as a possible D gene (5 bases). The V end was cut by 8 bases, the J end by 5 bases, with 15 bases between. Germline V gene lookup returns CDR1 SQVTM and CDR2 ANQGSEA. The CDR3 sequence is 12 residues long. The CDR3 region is CSFGHFGETQYF. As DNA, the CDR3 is TGCAGCTTTGGACATTTTGGGGAGACCCAGTACTTC.

CDR3 bases: TGCAGTGCGGCCTGGACTAGCGGGAGGGAAGAGCAGTACTTC. This encodes CSAAWTSGREEQYF. V is TRBV20-1 and J is TRBJ2-7, with 15 bases lining up with TRBD2. The length of the CDR3 is 14 residues. CDR1 DFQATT and CDR2 SNEGSKA come from the germline V gene (reference sequence). The J segment lost 7 bases and the V segment lost 6 bases, leaving 7 bases of the junction unmatched.

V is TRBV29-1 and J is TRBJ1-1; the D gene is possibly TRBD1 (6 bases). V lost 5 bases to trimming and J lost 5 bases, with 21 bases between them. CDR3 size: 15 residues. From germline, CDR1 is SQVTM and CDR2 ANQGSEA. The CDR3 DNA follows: TGCAGCGTTACAACCCCGGTCCAGGGGTGGACTGAAGCTTTCTTT. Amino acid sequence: CSVTTPVQGWTEAFF.

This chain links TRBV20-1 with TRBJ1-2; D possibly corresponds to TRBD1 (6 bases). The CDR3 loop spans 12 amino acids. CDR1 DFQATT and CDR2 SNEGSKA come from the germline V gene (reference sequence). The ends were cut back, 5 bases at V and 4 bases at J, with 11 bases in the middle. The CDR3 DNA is TGCAGTGCTCCCGGGACACCCTATGGCTACACCTTC. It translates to CSAPGTPYGYTF.

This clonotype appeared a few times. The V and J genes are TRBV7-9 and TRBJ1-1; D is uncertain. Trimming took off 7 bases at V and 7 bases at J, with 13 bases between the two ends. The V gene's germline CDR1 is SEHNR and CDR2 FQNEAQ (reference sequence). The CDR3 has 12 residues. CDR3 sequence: CASNSGPYEAFF. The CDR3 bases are TGTGCCAGCAACTCCGGTCCTTATGAAGCTTTCTTT.

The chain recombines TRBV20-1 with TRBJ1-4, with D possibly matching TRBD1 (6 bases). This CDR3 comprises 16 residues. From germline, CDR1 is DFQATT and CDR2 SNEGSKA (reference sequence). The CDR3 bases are TGCAGCGGATTGGACAGCAGTAAAGCAACTAATGAAAAACTGTTTTTT. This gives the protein CSGLDSSKATNEKLFF.

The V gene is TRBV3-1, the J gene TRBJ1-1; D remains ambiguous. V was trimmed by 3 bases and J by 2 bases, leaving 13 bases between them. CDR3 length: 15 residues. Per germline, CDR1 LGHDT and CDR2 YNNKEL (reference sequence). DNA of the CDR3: TGTGCCAGCAGCCACAACTTCCAGAAAAACACTGAAGCTTTCTTT. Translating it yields CASSHNFQKNTEAFF.

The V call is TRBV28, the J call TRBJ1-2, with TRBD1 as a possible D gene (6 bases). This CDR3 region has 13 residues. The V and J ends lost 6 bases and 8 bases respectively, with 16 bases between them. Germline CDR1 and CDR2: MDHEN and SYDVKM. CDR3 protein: CASSRTALGGYTF. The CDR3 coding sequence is TGTGCCAGCAGCCGGACAGCTCTCGGGGGCTACACCTTC.

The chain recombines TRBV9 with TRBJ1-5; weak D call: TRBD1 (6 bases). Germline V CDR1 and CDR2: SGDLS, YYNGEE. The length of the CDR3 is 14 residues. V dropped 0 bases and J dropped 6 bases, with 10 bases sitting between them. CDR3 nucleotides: TGTGCCAGCAGCGTAGGTGAGGGGGGTCAGCCCCAGCATTTT. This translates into CASSVGEGGQPQHF.

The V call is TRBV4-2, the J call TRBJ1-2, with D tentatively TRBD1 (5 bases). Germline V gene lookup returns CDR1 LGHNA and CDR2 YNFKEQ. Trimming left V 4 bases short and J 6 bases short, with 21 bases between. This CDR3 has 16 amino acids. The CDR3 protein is CASSRIGAVGKDGYTF. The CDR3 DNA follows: TGTGCCAGCAGCCGAATAGGGGCTGTGGGGAAGGATGGCTACACCTTC.

For the CDR3, the DNA is TGTGCCAGTAGTGGGGTGGCCAATCAGCCCCAGCATTTT. It yields the protein CASSGVANQPQHF. The rearrangement links TRBV19 to TRBJ1-5; no reliable D call. The germline V and J ends were trimmed by 5 bases and 3 bases, with 8 bases remaining between them. Looked up from germline, CDR1 is LNHDA and CDR2 is SQIVND (reference sequence). The CDR3 runs to 13 residues.

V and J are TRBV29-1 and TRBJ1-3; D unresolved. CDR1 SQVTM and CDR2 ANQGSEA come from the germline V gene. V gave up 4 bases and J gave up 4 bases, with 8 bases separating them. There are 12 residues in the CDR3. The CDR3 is CSVAWRGNTIYF. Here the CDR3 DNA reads TGCAGCGTTGCTTGGAGGGGAAACACCATATATTTT.

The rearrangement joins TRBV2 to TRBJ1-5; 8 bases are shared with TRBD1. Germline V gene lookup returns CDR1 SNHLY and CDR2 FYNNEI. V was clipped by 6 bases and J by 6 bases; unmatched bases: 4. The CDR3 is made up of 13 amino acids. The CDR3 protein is CASRTGAGQPQHF. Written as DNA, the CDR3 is TGTGCCAGCAGGACAGGGGCTGGTCAGCCCCAGCATTTT.

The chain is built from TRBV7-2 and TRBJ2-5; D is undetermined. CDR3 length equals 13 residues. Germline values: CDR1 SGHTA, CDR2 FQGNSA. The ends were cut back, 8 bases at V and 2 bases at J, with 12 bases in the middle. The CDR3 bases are TGTGCCAGCGGCTCCAATCCACAAGAGACCCAGTACTTC. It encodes CASGSNPQETQYF.

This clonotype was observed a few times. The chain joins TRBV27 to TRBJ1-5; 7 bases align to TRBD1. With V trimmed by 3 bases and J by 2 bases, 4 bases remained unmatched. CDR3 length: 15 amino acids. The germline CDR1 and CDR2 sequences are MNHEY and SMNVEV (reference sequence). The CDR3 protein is CASSLAGQGNQPQHF. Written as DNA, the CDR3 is TGTGCCAGCAGTTTGGCAGGACAGGGCAATCAGCCCCAGCATTTT.

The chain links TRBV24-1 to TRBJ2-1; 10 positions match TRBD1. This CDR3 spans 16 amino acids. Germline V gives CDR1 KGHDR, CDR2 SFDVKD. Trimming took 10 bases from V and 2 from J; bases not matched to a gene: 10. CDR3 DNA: TGTGCCACATCCGGGACAGGGGACGCGACCTACAATGAGCAGTTCTTC. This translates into CATSGTGDATYNEQFF.

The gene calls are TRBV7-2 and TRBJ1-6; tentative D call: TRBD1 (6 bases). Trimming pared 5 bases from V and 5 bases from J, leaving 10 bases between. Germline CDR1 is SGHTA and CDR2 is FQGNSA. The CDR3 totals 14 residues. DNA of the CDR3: TGTGCCAGCAGCCGGACAGAGCATAATTCACCCCTCCACTTT. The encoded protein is CASSRTEHNSPLHF.

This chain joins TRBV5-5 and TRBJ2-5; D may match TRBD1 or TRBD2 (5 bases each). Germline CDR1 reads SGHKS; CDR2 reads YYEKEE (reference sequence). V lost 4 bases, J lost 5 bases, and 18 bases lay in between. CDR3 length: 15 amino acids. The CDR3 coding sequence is TGTGCCAGCAGCCACGAGGGGAATTTGGGGGAGACCCAGTACTTC. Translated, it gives CASSHEGNLGETQYF.

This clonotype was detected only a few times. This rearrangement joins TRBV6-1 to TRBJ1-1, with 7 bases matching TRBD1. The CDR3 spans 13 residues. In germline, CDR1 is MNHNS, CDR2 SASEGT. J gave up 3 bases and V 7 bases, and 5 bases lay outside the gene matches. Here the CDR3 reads CASIRGGDTEAFF. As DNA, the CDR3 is TGTGCCAGCATCAGGGGGGGGGACACTGAAGCTTTCTTT.